This paragraph reports one T cell receptor (beta chain). This clonotype was recorded at least ten times. Its antigen is unknown. There are no base qualities to consult, and no much larger clone falls within one base. These data are taken from a study of T-cell memory formation after mild COVID-19 (dated by TCRdb to about 2021). For context, the study as a whole: TCR sequence clusters from the two donors were found to be largely donor specific. T-cell clones expanding and contracting after mild COVID-19 in two donors were tracked by longitudinal TCRalpha and TCRbeta repertoire sequencing. The cohort comprised two young, previously healthy adult volunteers, one female and one male.

The CDR3 spans 13 residues, from the cysteine through the valine. Just CDR3 DNA is preserved here, 39 bases in frame from base 1. The germline V gene (reference sequence) yields DFQATT for CDR1 and SNEGSKA for CDR2. Trimming takes 5 bases off V and 2 bases off J; junction bases not matched to a gene: 5. The paper as a whole reports these results and caveats: The second-wave clones that peaked on day 37 were not confirmed to be SARS-CoV-2 specific. Some responding clones were detected in pre-infection memory, which suggested that pre-existing cross-reactive memory T cells had joined the SARS-CoV-2 response. Contracting CD4+ clones were located mainly in the CM and EM memory subsets, whereas CD8+ clones were found to be enriched in EMRA. Only a couple of mild cases were covered in the study, and larger cohorts including severe cases with pre-infection samples were considered necessary. Balanced CD4/CD8 phenotypes were observed for clones contracting from day 15 to 85, whereas a bias towards CD4+ was observed for a second wave of clones expanding from day 15 to 37.

Ficoll-Paque density gradient centrifugation was used to isolate PBMCs. The sample was run on an Illumina NovaSeq 6000. TCRalpha and TCRbeta cDNA libraries were built by 5'RACE with constant-segment primers, adding sample barcodes and unique molecular identifiers. RNA was extracted from every sample with Trizol reagent. Library amplification was performed in two PCR steps, and a second sample barcode and Illumina TruSeq adapters were introduced in the second step. Libraries were sequenced on an Illumina NovaSeq with 2 x 150 bp paired-end reads. Per the original workflow: Demultiplexing of reads and collapsing into UMI-guided consensus sequences were performed with migec v1.2.7. Using mixcr v2.1.11, UMI consensuses were aligned to TRA and TRB V and J templates and then assembled into clonotypes. Clonotypes were classified as expanded or contracted when called significant by both edgeR and NoisET, with noise models trained on biological replicates. For edgeR calls, the thresholds were a false discovery rate-adjusted p below 0.01 and a log2 fold-change of 1. As an exploratory analysis of dynamics, max-normalized trajectories of the 1000 most abundant clonotypes were examined with PCA combined with hierarchical clustering. The CD4 or CD8 phenotype of responding clones was assigned using the separately sequenced CD4+ and CD8+ repertoires. The public sequencing data were trimmed at Q25 with fastp and processed into clonotypes with MiXCR by TCRdb, which kept only in-frame beta chains. A single entry per CDR3 protein holds the most common genes and DNA from its merged rows. TCRdb, rather than the study authors, made the V and J calls. For this sample there are more than 250,000 distinct CDR3 sequences; around 15% appear just once. The top ten clones comprise roughly 23% of the sample.

This TCR was sampled from a man aged 18-30 years who had mild COVID-19 (a few samples of this study predate the infection). The sample titles of this study are shuffled in the database, so cell type and time point are left out; the donor was told from shared clones. Input material: PBMCs or a T cell subset sorted from them (not recorded which). The chain is encoded by TRBV20-1 joined to TRBJ2-7; TRBD2 aligns with 8 central bases. The CDR3 is CSAGAGGPYEQYV. The DNA sequence is TGCAGTGCTGGGGCGGGAGGTCCCTACGAGCAGTACGTC.